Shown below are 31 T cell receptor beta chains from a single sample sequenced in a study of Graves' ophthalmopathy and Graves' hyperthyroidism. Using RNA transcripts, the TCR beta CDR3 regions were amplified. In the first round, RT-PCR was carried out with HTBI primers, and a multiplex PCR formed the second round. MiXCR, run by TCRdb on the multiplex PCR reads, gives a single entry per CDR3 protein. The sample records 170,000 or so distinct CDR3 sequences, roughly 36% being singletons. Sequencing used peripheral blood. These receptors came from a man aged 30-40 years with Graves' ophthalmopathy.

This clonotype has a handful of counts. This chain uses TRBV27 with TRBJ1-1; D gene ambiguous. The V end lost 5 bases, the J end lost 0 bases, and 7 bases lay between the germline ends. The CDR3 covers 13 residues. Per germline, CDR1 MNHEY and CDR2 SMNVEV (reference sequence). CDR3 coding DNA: TGTGCCAGCAGTGCGAGGCTGAACACTGAAGCTTTCTTT. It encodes CASSARLNTEAFF.

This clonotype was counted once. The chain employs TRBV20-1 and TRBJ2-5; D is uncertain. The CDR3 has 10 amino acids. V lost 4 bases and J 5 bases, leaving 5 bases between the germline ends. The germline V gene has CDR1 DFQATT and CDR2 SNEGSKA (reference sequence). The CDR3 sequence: CSAIHETQYF. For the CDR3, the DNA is TGCAGTGCTATCCATGAGACCCAGTACTTC.

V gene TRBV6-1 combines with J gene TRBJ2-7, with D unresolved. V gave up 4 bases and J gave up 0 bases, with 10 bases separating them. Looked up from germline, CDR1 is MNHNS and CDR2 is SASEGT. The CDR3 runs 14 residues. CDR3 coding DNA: TGTGCCAGCAGTGTTGTAGTGAGCTCCTACGAGCAGTACTTC. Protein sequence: CASSVVVSSYEQYF.

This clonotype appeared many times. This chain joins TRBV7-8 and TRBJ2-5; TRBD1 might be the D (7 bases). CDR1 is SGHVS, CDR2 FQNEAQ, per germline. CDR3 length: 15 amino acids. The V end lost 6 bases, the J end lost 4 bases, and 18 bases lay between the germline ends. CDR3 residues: CASRSTRQGGETQYF. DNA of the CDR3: TGTGCCAGCAGATCTACCCGCCAGGGGGGAGAGACCCAGTACTTC.

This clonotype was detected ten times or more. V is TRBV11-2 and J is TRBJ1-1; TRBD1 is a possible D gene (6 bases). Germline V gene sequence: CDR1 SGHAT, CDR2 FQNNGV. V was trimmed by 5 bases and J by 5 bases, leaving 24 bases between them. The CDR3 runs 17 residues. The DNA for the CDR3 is TGTGCCAGCAGCCCTGGACCCCCGACGGGGGCTGGGACTGAAGCTTTCTTT. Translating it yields CASSPGPPTGAGTEAFF.

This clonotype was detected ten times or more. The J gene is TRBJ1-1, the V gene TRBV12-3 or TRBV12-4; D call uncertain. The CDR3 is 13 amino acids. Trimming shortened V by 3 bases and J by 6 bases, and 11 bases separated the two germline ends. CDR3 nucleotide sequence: TGTGCCAGCAGTTTCACCCACAGCGCTGAAGCTTTCTTT. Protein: CASSFTHSAEAFF.

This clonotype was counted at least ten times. DNA of the CDR3: TGTGCCAGCGCCACGACAGGGGGCAATCAGCCCCAGCATTTT. Amino acids: CASATTGGNQPQHF. J is TRBJ1-5 and V is TRBV12-3 or TRBV12-4; TRBD1 agrees at 8 bases. The CDR3 contains 14 residues. V dropped 8 bases and J dropped 2; count of bases not matched to a gene: 5.

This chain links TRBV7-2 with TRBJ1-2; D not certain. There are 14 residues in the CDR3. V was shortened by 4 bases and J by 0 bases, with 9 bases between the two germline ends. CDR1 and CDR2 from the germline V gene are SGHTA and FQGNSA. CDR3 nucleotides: TGTGCCAGCAGCTCAGGCCTCTCTAACTATGGCTACACCTTC. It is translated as CASSSGLSNYGYTF. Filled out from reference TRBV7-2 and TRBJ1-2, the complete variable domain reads GAGVSQSPSNKVTEKGKDVELRCDPISGHTALYWYRQSLGQGLEFLIYFQGNSAPDKSGLPSDRFSAERTGGSVSTLTIQRTQQEDSAVYLCASSSGLSNYGYTFGSGTRLTVV.

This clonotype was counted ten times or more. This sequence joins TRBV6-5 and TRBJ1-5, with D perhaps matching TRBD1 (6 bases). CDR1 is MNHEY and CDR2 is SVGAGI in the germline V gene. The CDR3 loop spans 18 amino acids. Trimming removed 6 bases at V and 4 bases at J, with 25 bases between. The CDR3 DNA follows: TGTGCCAGCAGGGGGGACACCGACGACCTCCCAACGAATCAGCCCCAGCATTTT. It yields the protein CASRGDTDDLPTNQPQHF.

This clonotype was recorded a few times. The DNA of the CDR3 is TGTGCCAGCCGTCAGTATAGCAATCAGCCCCAGCATTTT. It yields the protein CASRQYSNQPQHF. This chain uses TRBV6-1 with TRBJ1-5, with D hard to call. The V gene lost 8 bases and the J gene lost 0 bases, with 8 bases spanning the gap. There are 13 residues in the CDR3. In germline, CDR1 is MNHNS, CDR2 SASEGT.

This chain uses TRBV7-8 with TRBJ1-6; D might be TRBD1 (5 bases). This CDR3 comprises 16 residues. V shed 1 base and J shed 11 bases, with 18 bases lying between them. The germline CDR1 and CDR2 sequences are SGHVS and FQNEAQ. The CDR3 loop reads CASSLVFGQGGAPLHF. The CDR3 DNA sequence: TGTGCCAGCAGCTTAGTTTTTGGGCAGGGAGGAGCACCCCTCCACTTT.

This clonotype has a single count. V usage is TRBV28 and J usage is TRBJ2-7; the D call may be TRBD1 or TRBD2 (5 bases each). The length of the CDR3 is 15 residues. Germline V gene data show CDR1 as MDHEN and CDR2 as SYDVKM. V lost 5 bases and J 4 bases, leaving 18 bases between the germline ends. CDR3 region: CASSGSWDRPYEQYF. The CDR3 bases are TGTGCCAGCAGTGGGTCCTGGGACCGACCTTACGAGCAGTACTTC.

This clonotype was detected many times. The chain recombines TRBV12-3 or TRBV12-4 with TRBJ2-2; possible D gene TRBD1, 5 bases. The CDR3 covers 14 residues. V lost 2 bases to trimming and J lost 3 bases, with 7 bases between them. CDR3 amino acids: CASSLIRDTGELFF. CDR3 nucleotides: TGTGCCAGCAGTTTAATCAGGGACACCGGGGAGCTGTTTTTT.

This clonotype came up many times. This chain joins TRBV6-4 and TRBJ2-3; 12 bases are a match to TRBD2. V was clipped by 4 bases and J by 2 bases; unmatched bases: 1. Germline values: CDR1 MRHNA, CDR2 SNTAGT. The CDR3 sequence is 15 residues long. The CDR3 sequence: CASSGTSGTTDTQYF. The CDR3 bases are TGTGCCAGCAGTGGGACTAGCGGGACCACAGATACGCAGTATTTT.

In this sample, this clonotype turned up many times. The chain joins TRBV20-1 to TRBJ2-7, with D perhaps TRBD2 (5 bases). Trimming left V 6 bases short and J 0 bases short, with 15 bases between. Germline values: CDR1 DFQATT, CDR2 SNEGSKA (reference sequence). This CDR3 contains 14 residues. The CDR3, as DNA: TGCAGTGCGAAGCGGACTGGGAGCTCCTACGAGCAGTACTTC. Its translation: CSAKRTGSSYEQYF.

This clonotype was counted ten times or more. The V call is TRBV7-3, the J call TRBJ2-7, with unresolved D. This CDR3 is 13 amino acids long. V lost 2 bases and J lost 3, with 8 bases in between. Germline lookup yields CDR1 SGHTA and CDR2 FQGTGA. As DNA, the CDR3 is TGTGCCAGCAGCTTAGACACCAACTACGAGCAGTACTTC. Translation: CASSLDTNYEQYF.

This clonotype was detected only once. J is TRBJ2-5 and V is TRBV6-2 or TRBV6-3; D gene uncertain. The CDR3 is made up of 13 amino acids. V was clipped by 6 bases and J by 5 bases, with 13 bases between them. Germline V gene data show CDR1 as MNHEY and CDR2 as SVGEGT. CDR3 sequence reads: CASSFDLGETQYF. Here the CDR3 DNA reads TGTGCCAGCAGCTTCGACCTGGGGGAGACCCAGTACTTC.

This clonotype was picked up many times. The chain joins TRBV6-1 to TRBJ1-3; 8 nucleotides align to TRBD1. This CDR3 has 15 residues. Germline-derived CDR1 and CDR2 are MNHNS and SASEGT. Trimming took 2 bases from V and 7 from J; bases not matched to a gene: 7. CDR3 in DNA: TGTGCCAGCAGTGAATTCGGACAGGGCCAGAACACCATATATTTT. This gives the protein CASSEFGQGQNTIYF.

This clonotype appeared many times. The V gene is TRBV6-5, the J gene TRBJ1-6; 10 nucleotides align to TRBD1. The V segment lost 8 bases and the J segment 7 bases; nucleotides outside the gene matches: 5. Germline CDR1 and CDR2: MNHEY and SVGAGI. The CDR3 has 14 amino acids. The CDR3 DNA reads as TGTGCCAGCTCTCCGGGACAGGGGAATTCACCCCTCCACTTT. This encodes CASSPGQGNSPLHF.

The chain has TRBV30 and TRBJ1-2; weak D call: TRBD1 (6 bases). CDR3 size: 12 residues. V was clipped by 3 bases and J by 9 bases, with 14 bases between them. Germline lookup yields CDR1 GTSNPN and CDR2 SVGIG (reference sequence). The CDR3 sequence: CAWRGGDTSYTF. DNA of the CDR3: TGTGCCTGGAGAGGGGGGGACACAAGCTACACCTTC.

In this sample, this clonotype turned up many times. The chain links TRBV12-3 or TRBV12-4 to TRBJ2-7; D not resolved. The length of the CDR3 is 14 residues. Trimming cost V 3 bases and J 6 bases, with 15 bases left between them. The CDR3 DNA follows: TGTGCCAGCAGTTTTGGAATAGCCTTTGGCGAGCAGTACTTC. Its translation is CASSFGIAFGEQYF.

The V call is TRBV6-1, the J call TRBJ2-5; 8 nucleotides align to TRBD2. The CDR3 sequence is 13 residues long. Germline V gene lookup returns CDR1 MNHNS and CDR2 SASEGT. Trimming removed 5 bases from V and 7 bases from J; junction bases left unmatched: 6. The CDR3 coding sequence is TGTGCCAGCAGTCGCGGGAGGAGGGGGACCCAGTACTTC. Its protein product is CASSRGRRGTQYF.

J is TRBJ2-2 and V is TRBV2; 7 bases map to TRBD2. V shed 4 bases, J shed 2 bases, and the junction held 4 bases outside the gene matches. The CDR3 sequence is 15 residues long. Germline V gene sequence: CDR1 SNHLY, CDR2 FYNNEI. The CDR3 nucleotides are TGTGCCAGCAGTGGGCGGGAGCGAAACACCGGGGAGCTGTTTTTT. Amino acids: CASSGRERNTGELFF.

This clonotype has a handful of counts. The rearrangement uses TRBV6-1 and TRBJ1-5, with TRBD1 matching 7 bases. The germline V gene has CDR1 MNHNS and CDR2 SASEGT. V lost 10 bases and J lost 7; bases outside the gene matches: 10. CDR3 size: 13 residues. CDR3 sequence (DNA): TGTGCCATGTCGACAGGGATCGGGCAGCCCCAGCATTTT. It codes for CAMSTGIGQPQHF.

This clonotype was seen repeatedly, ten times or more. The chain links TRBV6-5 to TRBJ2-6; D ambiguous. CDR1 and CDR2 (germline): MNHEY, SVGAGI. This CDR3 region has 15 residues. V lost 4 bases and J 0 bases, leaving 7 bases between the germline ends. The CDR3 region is CASSSKVSGANVLTF. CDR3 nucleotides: TGTGCCAGCAGTTCAAAGGTCTCTGGGGCCAACGTCCTGACTTTC.

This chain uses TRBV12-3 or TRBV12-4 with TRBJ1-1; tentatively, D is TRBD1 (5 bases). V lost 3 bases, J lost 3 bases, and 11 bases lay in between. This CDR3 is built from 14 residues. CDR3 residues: CASSLDTSDTEAFF. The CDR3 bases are TGTGCCAGCAGTTTGGACACCTCGGACACTGAAGCTTTCTTT.

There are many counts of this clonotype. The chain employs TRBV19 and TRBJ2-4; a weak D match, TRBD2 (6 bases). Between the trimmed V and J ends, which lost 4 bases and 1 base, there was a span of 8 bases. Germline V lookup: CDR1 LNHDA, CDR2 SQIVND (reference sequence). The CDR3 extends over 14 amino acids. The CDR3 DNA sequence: TGTGCCAGTAGTACGGAGGGTGCCAAAAACATTCAGTACTTC. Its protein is CASSTEGAKNIQYF.

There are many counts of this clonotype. CDR3 sequence reads: CASSRPGGAEAFF. CDR3 coding DNA: TGTGCCAGCAGTCGCCCAGGGGGTGCTGAAGCTTTCTTT. This chain uses TRBV28 with TRBJ1-1; the match to TRBD1 covers 7 bases. The germline gives CDR1 MDHEN, CDR2 SYDVKM. This CDR3 region has 13 residues. V shed 5 bases and J 6 bases; nucleotides not matched to a gene: 6.

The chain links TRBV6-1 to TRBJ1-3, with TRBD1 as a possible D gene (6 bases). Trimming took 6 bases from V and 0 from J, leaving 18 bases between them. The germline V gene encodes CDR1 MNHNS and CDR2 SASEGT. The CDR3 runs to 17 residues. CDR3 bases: TGTGCCAGCAGACTTGCAGGCCGAGGGGGCTCTGGAAACACCATATATTTT. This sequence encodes CASRLAGRGGSGNTIYF.

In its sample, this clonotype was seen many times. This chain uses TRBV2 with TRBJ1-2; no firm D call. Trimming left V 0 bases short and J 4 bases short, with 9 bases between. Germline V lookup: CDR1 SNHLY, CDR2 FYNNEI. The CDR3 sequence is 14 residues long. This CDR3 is CASSEAGRRYGYTF. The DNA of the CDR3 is TGTGCCAGCAGTGAAGCCGGACGTCGCTATGGCTACACCTTC. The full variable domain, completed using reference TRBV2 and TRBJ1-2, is EPEVTQTPSHQVTQMGQEVILRCVPISNHLYFYWYRQILGQKVEFLVSFYNNEISEKSEIFDDQFSVERPDGSNFTLKIRSTKLEDSAMYFCASSEAGRRYGYTFGSGTRLTVV.

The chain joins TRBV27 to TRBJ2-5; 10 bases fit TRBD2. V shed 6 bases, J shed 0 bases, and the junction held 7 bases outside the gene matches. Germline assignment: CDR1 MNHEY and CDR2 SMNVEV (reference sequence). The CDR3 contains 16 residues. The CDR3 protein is CASRNWTSGDQETQYF. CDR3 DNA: TGTGCCAGCAGGAACTGGACTAGCGGAGACCAAGAGACCCAGTACTTC.